A selection of T cell receptor beta chains follows, all from one sample in a study of blood T cell repertoires in COVID-19. Using immunoSEQ multiplex PCR, the repertoire was profiled, and TCRdb retains in-frame clones only, with some absent. The data hold some 46,000 clones, with around 83% observed a single time. Sequences were obtained from peripheral blood. These receptors were taken from a man aged 55 to 70 with active COVID-19. Both conserved end residues are part of each CDR3. A D gene is named only where the DNA matches it firmly. Part of the rows lack a size; the others show once, few, many or a class for expanded clones.

>TRBJ2-3|TRBV5-1|few|TRBD1
TGCGCCAGCAGCCCTCCCGGGACAGGGAGCACAGATACGCAGTATTTT
CASSPPGTGSTDTQYF
>TRBJ2-7|TRBV28|once|TRBD2
TGTGCCAGCAGCCAAAGGACTAGCGGGGGCTACGAGCAGTACTTC
CASSQRTSGGYEQYF
>TRBJ1-4|TRBV19|-|-
TGTGCCAGTAGTACGGTTTTCTCTAATGAAAAACTGTTTTTT
CASSTVFSNEKLFF
>TRBJ1-1|TRBV7-2|-|-
TGTGCCAGCAGCTCACCTGATGGGCAGGGTTTCACTGAAGCTTTCTTT
CASSSPDGQGFTEAFF
>TRBJ2-3|TRBV5-1|few|-
TGCGCCAGCAGCCCGGTTACAGGGTTGAGGGATACGCAGTATTTT
CASSPVTGLRDTQYF
>TRBJ2-2|TRBV27|few|-
TGTGCCAGCAGGCCTCTCGGGAATTTGAACACCGGGGAGCTGTTTTTT
CASRPLGNLNTGELFF
>TRBJ2-3|TRBV29-1|once|-
TGCAGCGTTGTGGTCGCGGGAGATACGCAGTATTTT
CSVVVAGDTQYF
>TRBJ2-7|TRBV28|-|-
TGTGCCAGCAGTTTCTCTTGGAGCTCCTACGAGCAGTACTTC
CASSFSWSSYEQYF
>TRBJ1-3|TRBV19|-|-
TGTGCCAGTAGTATATTCCCAGGAAACACCATATATTTT
CASSIFPGNTIYF
>TRBJ1-2|TRBV9|-|TRBD1
TGTGCCAGCGAAGGTCTGCAAACGACAGGGTATTCCTATGGCTACACCTTC
CASEGLQTTGYSYGYTF
>TRBJ1-4|TRBV11-2|-|-
TGTGCCAGCAGCTTAGACTCAGCCCTCGGAGGGGAAAAACTGTTTTTT
CASSLDSALGGEKLFF
>TRBJ2-7|TRBV7-2|-|TRBD2
TGTGCCAGCAGCATTGGGACTAGCGGGGGGACCCCCTACGAGCAGTACTTC
CASSIGTSGGTPYEQYF
>TRBJ2-1|TRBV4-1|-|TRBD2
TGCGCCAGCAGCTCTCAAGGTAGAACTAGCGGGGACAATGAGCAGTTCTTC
CASSSQGRTSGDNEQFF
>TRBJ2-3|TRBV28|-|TRBD2
TGTGCCAGCAGTCCAAAGCCTAGCGGGAGGGCCTTGGGCACAGATACGCAGTATTTT
CASSPKPSGRALGTDTQYF
>TRBJ2-6|TRBV6-6|-|TRBD1
TGTGCCAGCAGTTGGGACAGCTCTGGGGCCAACGTCCTGACTTTC
CASSWDSSGANVLTF
>TRBJ2-7|TRBV2|-|-
TGTGCCAGCTCCGGGGACTCCTACGAGCAGTACTTC
CASSGDSYEQYF
>TRBJ2-1|TRBV4-1|-|-
TGCGCCAGCAGCCAAGGGATCGGGGTCAATGAGCAGTTCTTC
CASSQGIGVNEQFF
>TRBJ2-2|TRBV7-2|once|TRBD1
TGTGCCAGCAGGCAGACAGGGGTAGGCGGGGAGCTGTTTTTT
CASRQTGVGGELFF
>TRBJ1-3|TRBV19|-|-
TGTGCCAGTATACAGGGCTACTCTGGAAACACCATATATTTT
CASIQGYSGNTIYF
>TRBJ2-6|TRBV5-8|-|-
TGTGCCAGCAGAATCACTGGGGCCAACGTCCTGACTTTC
CASRITGANVLTF
>TRBJ1-4|TRBV19|-|TRBD1
TGTGCCAGTAGGGACCGGACAGGGAGGAATGAAAAACTGTTTTTT
CASRDRTGRNEKLFF
>TRBJ1-2|TRBV19|-|TRBD1
TGTGCCAGTAGTAAGGGCGGACAGGGCTATGGCTACACCTTC
CASSKGGQGYGYTF
>TRBJ2-2|TRBV5-1|-|-
TGCGCCATCCACGGGAGCACCGGGGAGCTGTTTTTT
CAIHGSTGELFF
>TRBJ2-7|TRBV12-3/TRBV12-4|-|TRBD2
TGTGCCAGCATTCGGGGAGCGGGAGGGGAGCAGTACTTC
CASIRGAGGEQYF
>TRBJ1-2|TRBV28|-|-
TGTGCCAGCAGTTTGTGGACATATCAAAAAAACTATGGCTACACCTTC
CASSLWTYQKNYGYTF
>TRBJ2-5|TRBV2|-|TRBD2
TGTGCCAGCAGCATGGAAGCGGGGTTGGAGACCCAGTACTTC
CASSMEAGLETQYF
>TRBJ1-2|TRBV6-5|-|-
TGTGCCAGCAGTTACGGGGGCGCGGATGGCTACACCTTC
CASSYGGADGYTF
>TRBJ2-1|TRBV27|-|TRBD1
TGTGCCAGCAGTTCGGACAGGGGGTCATACAATGAGCAGTTCTTC
CASSSDRGSYNEQFF
>TRBJ2-2|TRBV7-9|-|-
TGTGCCAGCAGCTTAAAGGGGGCCGGGGAGCTGTTTTTT
CASSLKGAGELFF
>TRBJ2-3|TRBV3-1/TRBV3-2|-|-
TGTGCCAGCAGCCAAGGGCGGGGTTATACAGATACGCAGTATTTT
CASSQGRGYTDTQYF
>TRBJ1-4|TRBV5-1|-|-
TGCGCCAGCAGCCCGGACAGTGGAACTAATGAAAAACTGTTTTTT
CASSPDSGTNEKLFF
>TRBJ2-7|TRBV13|-|TRBD1
TGTGCCAGCAGCGGGACAGGCCCCTACGAGCAGTACTTC
CASSGTGPYEQYF
>TRBJ1-5|TRBV4-3|-|TRBD1
TGCGCCAGCAGCCAAGATACGGCAGGGGGCGTGTTCAATCAGCCCCAGCATTTT
CASSQDTAGGVFNQPQHF
>TRBJ2-1|TRBV7-2|few|TRBD1
TGTGCCAGCACCTTCGGGGACAGCTACAATGAGCAGTTCTTC
CASTFGDSYNEQFF
>TRBJ2-3|TRBV6-5|-|TRBD1
TGTGCCAGCAAAACCGGGACAGGGATCACAGATACGCAGTATTTT
CASKTGTGITDTQYF
>TRBJ2-2|TRBV19|few|TRBD2
TGTGCCACCAAAAAGTTTGCTAGCGGCTCTAACACCGGGGAGCTGTTTTTT
CATKKFASGSNTGELFF
>TRBJ2-2|TRBV30|once|-
TGTGCCTGGAGTGGACTTAACACCGGGGAGCTGTTTTTT
CAWSGLNTGELFF
>TRBJ1-5|TRBV28|-|-
TGTGCCAGCAGTCTTCCCGACAGCTTAAATCAGCCCCAGCATTTT
CASSLPDSLNQPQHF
>TRBJ1-5|TRBV19|-|TRBD1
TGTGCCAGTAGTATAGGGACAGGGGGCAATCAGCCCCAGCATTTT
CASSIGTGGNQPQHF
>TRBJ2-7|TRBV5-4|-|TRBD1
TGTGCCAGCAGCCTCGGGACAGGGGGCCCCTACGAGCAGTACTTC
CASSLGTGGPYEQYF
>TRBJ1-1|TRBV2|-|-
TGTGCCAGCTGCAGGGGCGCGATGGGGAACACTGAAGCTTTCTTT
CASCRGAMGNTEAFF
>TRBJ2-5|TRBV5-4|-|TRBD2
TGTGCCAGCAGCCCCCAGCGGGGGGGCTCTGAGACCCAGTACTTC
CASSPQRGGSETQYF
>TRBJ2-1|TRBV5-5|-|TRBD2
TGTGCCAGCAGCTTGGTTGTTAGCGGGGGCCACCCTTTCTCCAATGAGCAGTTCTTC
CASSLVVSGGHPFSNEQFF
>TRBJ1-6|TRBV6-5|-|TRBD1
TGTGCCAGCAGTTACTTTTCCCAGGGGGCTTCACCCCTCCACTTT
CASSYFSQGASPLHF